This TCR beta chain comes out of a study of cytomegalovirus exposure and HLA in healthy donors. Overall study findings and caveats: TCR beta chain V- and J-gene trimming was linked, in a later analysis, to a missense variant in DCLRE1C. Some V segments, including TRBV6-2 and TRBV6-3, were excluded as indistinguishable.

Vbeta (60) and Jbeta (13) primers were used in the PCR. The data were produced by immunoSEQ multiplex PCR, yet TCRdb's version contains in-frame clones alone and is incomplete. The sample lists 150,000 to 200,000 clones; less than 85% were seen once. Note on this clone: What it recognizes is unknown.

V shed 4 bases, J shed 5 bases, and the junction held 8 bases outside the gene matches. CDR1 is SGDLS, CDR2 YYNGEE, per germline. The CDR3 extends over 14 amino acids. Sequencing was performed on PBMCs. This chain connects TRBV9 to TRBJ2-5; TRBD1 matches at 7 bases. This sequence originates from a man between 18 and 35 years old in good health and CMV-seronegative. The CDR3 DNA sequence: TGTGCCAGCAGCCCTACAGGGGTGGACGAGACCCAGTACTTC. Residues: CASSPTGVDETQYF.